Sequencing of this T cell receptor beta chain was carried out in a study of blood T cell repertoires in COVID-19 (dated by TCRdb to 2018 to 2021). Background on the whole study: The collaborator samples originated in the United States, Italy and Spain and spanned the acute and convalescent phases of COVID-19. Deeply sampled blood TCRbeta repertoires from subjects exposed to, actively infected with, or recovered from COVID-19 were included in the dataset. The repertoires were released in a freely available public database meant as a resource for research on the immune response to SARS-CoV-2. The prospective study material was composed of cDNA or gDNA derived from T cells, B-cell-depleted T cells, or PBMCs. Nearly every sample came with metadata listing a de-identified subject ID, COVID-19 status, age in years and sex. Where available, HLA class I and class II types were obtained from metadata supplied by the sample provider rather than from assay-based typing. Samples came from the ongoing ImmuneRACE study (first 160 participants) plus 1,254 subjects from 6 global collaborators.

Participants in the prospective study were enrolled through a virtual design, were aged roughly 18 to 90 years, and lived in about 25 United States geographic areas. To assign participants to cohorts, the prospective study relied on clinical history that participants themselves reported in a screening survey and a study questionnaire. Recovered participants in ImmuneRACE Cohort 3 were defined as having two consecutive negative NP/OP PCR tests, clearance from a healthcare professional, or resolution of symptoms. In the prospective study, mobile phlebotomists collected whole blood, serum and a nasopharyngeal or oropharyngeal swab from each participant. Additional blood draws and questionnaires over an approximately two-month period could optionally be provided by prospective study participants. Before DNA extraction, blood samples from the prospective study were shipped at room temperature or frozen.

The immunoSEQ Assay, a bias-controlled multiplex PCR, was used to amplify TCRbeta CDR3 regions from genomic DNA. Processing in the source paper ran as follows. Nucleated cell counts per sample were estimated from amplification of reference gene primers within the assay. Sequence reads were collapsed and filtered to measure the absolute abundance of every unique TCRbeta CDR3 rearrangement. For each sample, productive Simpson clonality was calculated as the square root of Simpson's diversity index across productive rearrangements. TCRdb re-hosts the immuneACCESS table, in-frame sequences only. Its copies lack some clones; in the studies checked, an unresolved V gene accounts for under half of them, and the cause for the rest is not known. V and J calls plus clone size are reproduced from that table; the DNA served to infer D and trimming. In this sample the table shows almost 65,000 clones, more than 75% of which occur a single time. Around a tenth of the sample lies in the top ten.

Its CDR3 holds 16 amino acids, cysteine through phenylalanine. Just the 48-base CDR3 DNA is kept, in frame starting at base 1. Trimming leaves V shorter by 5 bases and J shorter by 1 base, with the junction holding 4 bases beyond the gene matches. CDR1 and CDR2 (SGHTA, FQGTGA) derive from the germline V gene. Beyond this particular receptor, the publication reports: Clinical and demographic metadata were provided uncurated, with the amount varying by source and participant.

This clone was picked up one time. What this receptor recognizes is not known. No quality values exist for individual bases; no much larger clone is one base distant. The rearranged segments are TRBV7-3 and TRBJ2-2; 10 bases in the middle match TRBD1. This receptor was obtained from a woman between 40 and 50 years old who had recovered from COVID-19. Sequencing used PBMCs or T cells enriched from blood (not recorded which). CDR3 region: CASSRQGAGNTGELFF. The nucleotides read TGTGCCAGCAGCCGACAGGGGGCCGGGAACACCGGGGAGCTGTTTTTT.